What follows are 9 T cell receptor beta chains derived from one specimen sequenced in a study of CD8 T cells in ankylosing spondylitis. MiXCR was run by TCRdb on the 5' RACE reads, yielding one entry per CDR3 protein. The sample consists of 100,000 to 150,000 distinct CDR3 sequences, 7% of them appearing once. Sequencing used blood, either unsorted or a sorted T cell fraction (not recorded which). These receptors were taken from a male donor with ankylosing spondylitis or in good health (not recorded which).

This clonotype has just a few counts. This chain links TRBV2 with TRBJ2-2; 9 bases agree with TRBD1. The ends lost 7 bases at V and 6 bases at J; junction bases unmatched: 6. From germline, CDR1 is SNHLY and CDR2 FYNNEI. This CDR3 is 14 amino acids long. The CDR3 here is CASMGQGVAGELFF. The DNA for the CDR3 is TGTGCCAGCATGGGACAGGGAGTCGCCGGGGAGCTGTTTTTT.

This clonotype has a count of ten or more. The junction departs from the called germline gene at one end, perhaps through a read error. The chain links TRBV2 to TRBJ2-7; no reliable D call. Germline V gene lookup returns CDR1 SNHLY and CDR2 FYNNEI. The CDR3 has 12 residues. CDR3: CACRSYSYEQYF. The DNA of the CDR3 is TGTGCCTGCAGGTCCTACTCCTACGAGCAGTACTTC.

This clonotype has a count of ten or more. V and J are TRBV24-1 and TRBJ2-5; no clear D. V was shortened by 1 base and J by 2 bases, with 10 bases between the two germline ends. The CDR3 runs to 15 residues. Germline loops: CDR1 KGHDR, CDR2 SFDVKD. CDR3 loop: CATSDFKDGQETQYF. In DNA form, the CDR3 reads TGTGCCACCAGTGATTTCAAGGACGGTCAAGAGACCCAGTACTTC.

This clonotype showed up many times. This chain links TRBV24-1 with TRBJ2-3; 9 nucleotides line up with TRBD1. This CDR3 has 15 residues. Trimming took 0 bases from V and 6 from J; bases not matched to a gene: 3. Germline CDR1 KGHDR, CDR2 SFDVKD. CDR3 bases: TGTGCCACCAGTGATTTGGGACAGGGGAGGGATACGCAGTATTTT. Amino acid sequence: CATSDLGQGRDTQYF.

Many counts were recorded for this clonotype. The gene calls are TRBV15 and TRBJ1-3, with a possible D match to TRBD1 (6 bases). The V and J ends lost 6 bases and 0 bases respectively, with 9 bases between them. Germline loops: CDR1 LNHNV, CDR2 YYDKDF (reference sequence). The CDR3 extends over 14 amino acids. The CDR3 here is CATSEGGSGNTIYF. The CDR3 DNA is TGTGCCACCAGTGAGGGGGGCTCTGGAAACACCATATATTTT. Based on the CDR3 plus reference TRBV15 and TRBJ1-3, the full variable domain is DAMVIQNPRYQVTQFGKPVTLSCSQTLNHNVMYWYQQKSSQAPKLLFHYYDKDFNNEADTPDNFQSRRPNTSFCFLDIRSPGLGDTAMYLCATSEGGSGNTIYFGEGSWLTVV.

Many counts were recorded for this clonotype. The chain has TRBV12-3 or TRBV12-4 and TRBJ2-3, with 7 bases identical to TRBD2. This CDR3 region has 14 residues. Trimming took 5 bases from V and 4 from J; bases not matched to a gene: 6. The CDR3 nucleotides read TGTGCCAGCAGTCCCCTTGGGGGGGCAGATACGCAGTATTTT. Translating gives CASSPLGGADTQYF.

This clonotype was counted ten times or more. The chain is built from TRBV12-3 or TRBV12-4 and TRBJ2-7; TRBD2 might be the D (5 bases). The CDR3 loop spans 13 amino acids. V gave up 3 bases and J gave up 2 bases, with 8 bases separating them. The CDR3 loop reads CASSLGVTYEQYF. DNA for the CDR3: TGTGCCAGCAGTTTGGGAGTAACCTACGAGCAGTACTTC.

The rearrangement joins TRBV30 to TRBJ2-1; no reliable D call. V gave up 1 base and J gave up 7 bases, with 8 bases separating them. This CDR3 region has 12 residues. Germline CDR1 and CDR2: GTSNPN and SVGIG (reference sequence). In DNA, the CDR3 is TGTGCCTGGAGTGAATTCGGTAATGAGCAGTTCTTC. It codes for CAWSEFGNEQFF.

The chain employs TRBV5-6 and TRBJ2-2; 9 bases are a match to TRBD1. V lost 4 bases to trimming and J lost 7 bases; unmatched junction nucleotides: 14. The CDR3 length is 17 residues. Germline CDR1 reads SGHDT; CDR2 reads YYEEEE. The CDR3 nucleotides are TGTGCCAGCAGCCGGAACCTCCGGGACAGGGTTTTCGGGGAGCTGTTTTTT. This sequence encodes CASSRNLRDRVFGELFF.